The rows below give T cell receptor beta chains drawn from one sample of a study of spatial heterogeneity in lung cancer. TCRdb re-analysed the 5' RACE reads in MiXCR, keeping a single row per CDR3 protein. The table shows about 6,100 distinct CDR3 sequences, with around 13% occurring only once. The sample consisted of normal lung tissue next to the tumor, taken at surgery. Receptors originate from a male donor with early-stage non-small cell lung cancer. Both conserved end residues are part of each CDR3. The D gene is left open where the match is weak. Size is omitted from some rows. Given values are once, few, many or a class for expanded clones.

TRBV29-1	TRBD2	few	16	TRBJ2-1	CSVVLAGRLAYNEQFF	TGCAGCGTTGTCTTGGCAGGAAGACTAGCATACAATGAGCAGTTCTTC
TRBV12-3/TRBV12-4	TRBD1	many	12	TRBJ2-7	CASSPDRVEQYF	TGTGCCAGCAGCCCAGACAGGGTCGAGCAGTACTTC
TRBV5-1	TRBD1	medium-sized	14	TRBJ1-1	CASSQGQMNTEAFF	TGCGCCAGCAGCCAGGGACAGATGAACACTGAAGCTTTCTTT
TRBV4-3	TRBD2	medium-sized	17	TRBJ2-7	CASSQHRLAGHPYEQYF	TGCGCCAGCAGCCAACACCGACTAGCGGGCCACCCCTACGAGCAGTACTTC
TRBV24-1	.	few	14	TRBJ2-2	CATRGDMNTGELFF	TGTGCCACCAGGGGGGACATGAACACCGGGGAGCTGTTTTTT
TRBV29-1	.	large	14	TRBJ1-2	CSAVGVEGEYGYTF	TGCAGCGCCGTGGGGGTAGAGGGGGAGTATGGCTACACCTTC
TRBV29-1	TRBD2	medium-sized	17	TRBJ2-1	CSVVGGVGRAGYNEQFF	TGCAGCGTTGTCGGGGGAGTCGGGAGGGCAGGCTACAATGAGCAGTTCTTC
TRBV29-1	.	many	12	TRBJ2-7	CSALGLSYEQYF	TGCAGCGCACTGGGACTCTCCTACGAGCAGTACTTC
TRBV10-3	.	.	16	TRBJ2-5	CAISEPEAQGGKTQYF	TGTGCCATCAGTGAGCCAGAAGCGCAGGGTGGCAAGACCCAGTACTTC
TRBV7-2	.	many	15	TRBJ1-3	CASSFGDISGNTIYF	TGTGCCAGCAGCTTCGGGGACATCTCTGGAAACACCATATATTTT
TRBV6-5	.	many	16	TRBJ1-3	CASRGLGSFSGNTIYF	TGTGCCAGCAGGGGGCTCGGCAGCTTTTCTGGAAACACCATATATTTT